This T cell receptor (beta chain) was found in a study of T-cell memory formation after mild COVID-19. Study findings and constraints: Some clones that responded were present in memory (sampled pre-infection), which suggests cross-reactive memory joined. Among clones contracting day 15 to 85, CD4/CD8 was balanced, whereas later expanders leaned CD4+.

V was cut by 0 bases and J by 8 bases, with 19 bases left in between. Germline loops: CDR1 LGHNA, CDR2 YNFKEQ. The CDR3 is made up of 16 amino acids. This clonotype was seen a few times. Its target is not known. TCRdb passed the 5' RACE reads through MiXCR, listing each CDR3 protein once. The sample lists 70,000 to 100,000 distinct CDR3 sequences, more than 12% seen once, with about 43% in the top ten. This TCR came from a man aged 18 to 35 who had mild COVID-19 (a few samples of this study predate the infection). Cell type and time point are not known. The sequenced sample consisted of PBMCs or a T cell subset sorted from them (not recorded which). The gene calls are TRBV4-2 and TRBJ1-1; D not resolved. The CDR3: CASSQEVMIRDSEAFF. Written as DNA, the CDR3 is TGTGCCAGCAGCCAAGAAGTCATGATCCGGGATAGCGAAGCTTTCTTT.